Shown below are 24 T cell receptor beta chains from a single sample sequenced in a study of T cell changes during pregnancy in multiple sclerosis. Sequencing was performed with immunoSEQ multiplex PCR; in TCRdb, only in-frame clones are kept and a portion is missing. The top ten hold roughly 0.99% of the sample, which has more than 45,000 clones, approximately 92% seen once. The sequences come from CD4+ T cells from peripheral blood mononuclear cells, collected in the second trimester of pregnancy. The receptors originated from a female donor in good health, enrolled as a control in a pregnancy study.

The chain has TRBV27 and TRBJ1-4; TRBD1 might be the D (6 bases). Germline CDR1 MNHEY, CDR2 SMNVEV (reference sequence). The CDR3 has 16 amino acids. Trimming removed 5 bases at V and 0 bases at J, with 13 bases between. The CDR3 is CASSLRQAATNEKLFF. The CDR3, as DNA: TGTGCCAGCAGTCTTCGACAGGCCGCAACTAATGAAAAACTGTTTTTT.

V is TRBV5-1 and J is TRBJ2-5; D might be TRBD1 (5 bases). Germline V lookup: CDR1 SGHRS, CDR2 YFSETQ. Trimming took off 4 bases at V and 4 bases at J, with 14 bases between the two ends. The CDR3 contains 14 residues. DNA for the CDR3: TGCGCCAGCAGCCTGCAGGGTTGGGGAGAGACCCAGTACTTC. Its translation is CASSLQGWGETQYF.

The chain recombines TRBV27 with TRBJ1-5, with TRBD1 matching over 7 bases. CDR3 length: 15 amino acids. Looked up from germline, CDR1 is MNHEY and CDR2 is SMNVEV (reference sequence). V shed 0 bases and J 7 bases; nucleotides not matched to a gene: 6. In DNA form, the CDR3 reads TGTGCCAGCAGTTTATCGGACAGGTCAAACCAGCCCCAGCATTTT. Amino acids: CASSLSDRSNQPQHF.

DNA of the CDR3: TGTGCCAGCAGGCGGGGCACCGGGGAGCTGTTTTTT. Translation gives CASRRGTGELFF. This chain uses TRBV28 with TRBJ2-2, with D possibly TRBD2 on 6 matching bases. CDR1 and CDR2 from the germline V gene are MDHEN and SYDVKM. The CDR3 covers 12 residues. The ends were cut back, 6 bases at V and 4 bases at J, with 6 bases in the middle.

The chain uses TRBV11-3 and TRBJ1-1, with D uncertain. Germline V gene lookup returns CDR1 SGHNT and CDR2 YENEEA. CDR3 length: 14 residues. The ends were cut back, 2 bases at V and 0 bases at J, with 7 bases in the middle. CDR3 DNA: TGTGCCAGCAGCTTAACGGTTATGAACACTGAAGCTTTCTTT. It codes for CASSLTVMNTEAFF.

The CDR3 sequence is CASSPFEGANTGELFF. The CDR3 DNA sequence: TGTGCCAGCAGCCCCTTTGAGGGAGCCAACACCGGGGAGCTGTTTTTT. J is TRBJ2-2 and V is TRBV11-3; tentative D call: TRBD2 (5 bases). The CDR3 is 16 residues long. Deletions cut 5 bases from V and 2 bases from J, with 15 bases between. From germline, CDR1 is SGHNT and CDR2 YENEEA.

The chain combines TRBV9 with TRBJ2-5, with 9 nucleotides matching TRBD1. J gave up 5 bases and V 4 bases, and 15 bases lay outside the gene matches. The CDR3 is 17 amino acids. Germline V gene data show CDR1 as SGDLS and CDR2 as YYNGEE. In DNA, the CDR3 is TGTGCCAGCAGCTCTCAGATAACCGGGACAGGGATGGAGACCCAGTACTTC. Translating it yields CASSSQITGTGMETQYF.

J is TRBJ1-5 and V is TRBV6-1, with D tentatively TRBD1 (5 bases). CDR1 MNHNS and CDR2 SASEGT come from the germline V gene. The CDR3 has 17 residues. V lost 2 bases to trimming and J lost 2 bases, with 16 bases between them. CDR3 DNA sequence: TGTGCCAGCAGTGAACCCGCGGGGGACGTGGGCAATCAGCCCCAGCATTTT. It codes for CASSEPAGDVGNQPQHF.

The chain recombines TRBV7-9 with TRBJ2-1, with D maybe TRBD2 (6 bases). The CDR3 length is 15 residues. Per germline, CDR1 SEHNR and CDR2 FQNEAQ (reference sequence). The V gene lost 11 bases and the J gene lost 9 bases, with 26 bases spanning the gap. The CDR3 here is CAGLTSMDYAGEQFF. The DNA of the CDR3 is TGTGCCGGGCTTACATCCATGGACTATGCTGGTGAGCAGTTCTTC.

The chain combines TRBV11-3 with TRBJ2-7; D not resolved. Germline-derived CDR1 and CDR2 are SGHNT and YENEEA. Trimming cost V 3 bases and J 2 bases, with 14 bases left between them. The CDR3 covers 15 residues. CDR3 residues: CASSFSYSNAYEQYF. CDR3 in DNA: TGTGCCAGCAGCTTTAGTTATTCTAATGCCTACGAGCAGTACTTC.

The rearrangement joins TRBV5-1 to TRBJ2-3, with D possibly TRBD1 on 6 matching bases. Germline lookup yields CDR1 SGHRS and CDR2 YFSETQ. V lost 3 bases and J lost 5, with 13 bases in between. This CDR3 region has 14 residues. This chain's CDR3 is CASSSSPQGDTQYF. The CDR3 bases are TGCGCCAGCAGCTCCTCCCCACAGGGAGATACGCAGTATTTT.

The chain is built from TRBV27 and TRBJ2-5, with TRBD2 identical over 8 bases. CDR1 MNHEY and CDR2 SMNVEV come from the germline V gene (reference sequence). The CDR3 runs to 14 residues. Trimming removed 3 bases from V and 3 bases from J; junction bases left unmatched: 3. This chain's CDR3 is CASSLKAGEETQYF. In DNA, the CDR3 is TGTGCCAGCAGTTTGAAAGCGGGGGAAGAGACCCAGTACTTC.

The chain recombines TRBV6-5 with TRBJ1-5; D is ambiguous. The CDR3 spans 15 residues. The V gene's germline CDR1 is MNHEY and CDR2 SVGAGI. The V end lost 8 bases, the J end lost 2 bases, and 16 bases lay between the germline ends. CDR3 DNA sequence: TGTGCCAGCTGGCCCGCCGGCGGGGGCAATCAGCCCCAGCATTTT. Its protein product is CASWPAGGGNQPQHF.

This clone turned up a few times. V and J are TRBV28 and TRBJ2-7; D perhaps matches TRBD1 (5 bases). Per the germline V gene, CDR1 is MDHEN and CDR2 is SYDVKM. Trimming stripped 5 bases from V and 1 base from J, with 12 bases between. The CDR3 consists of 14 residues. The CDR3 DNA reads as TGTGCCAGCAGTCCCCCGGACACGTCCTACGAGCAGTACTTC. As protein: CASSPPDTSYEQYF.

The CDR3: CAISEGDGAYEQYF. CDR3 sequence (DNA): TGTGCCATCTCAGAGGGAGATGGAGCCTACGAGCAGTACTTC. This chain joins TRBV28 and TRBJ2-7, with D perhaps matching TRBD2 (5 bases). V was pared by 10 bases and J by 2 bases, with 18 bases between. This CDR3 is built from 14 residues. Germline V gene data show CDR1 as MDHEN and CDR2 as SYDVKM.

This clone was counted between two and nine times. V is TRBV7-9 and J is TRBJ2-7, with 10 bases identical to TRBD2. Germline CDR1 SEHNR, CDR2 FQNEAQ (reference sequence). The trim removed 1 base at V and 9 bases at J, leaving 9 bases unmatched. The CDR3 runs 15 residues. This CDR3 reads CASSLDLWTSGGQYF. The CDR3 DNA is TGTGCCAGCAGCTTAGATTTATGGACTAGCGGTGGGCAGTACTTC.

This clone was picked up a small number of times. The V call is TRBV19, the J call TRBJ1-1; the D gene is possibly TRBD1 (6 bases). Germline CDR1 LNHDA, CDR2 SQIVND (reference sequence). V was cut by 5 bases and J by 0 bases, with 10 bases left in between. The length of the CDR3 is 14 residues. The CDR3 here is CASSVGTLNTEAFF. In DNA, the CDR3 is TGTGCCAGTAGTGTCGGGACACTGAACACTGAAGCTTTCTTT. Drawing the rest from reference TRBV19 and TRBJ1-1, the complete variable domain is DGGITQSPKYLFRKEGQNVTLSCEQNLNHDAMYWYRQDPGQGLRLIYYSQIVNDFQKGDIAEGYSVSREKKESFPLTVTSAQKNPTAFYLCASSVGTLNTEAFFGQGTRLTVV.

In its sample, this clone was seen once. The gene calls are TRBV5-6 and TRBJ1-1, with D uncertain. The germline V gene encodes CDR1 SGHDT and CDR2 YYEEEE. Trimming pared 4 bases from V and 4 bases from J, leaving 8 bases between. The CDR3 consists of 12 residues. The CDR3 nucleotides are TGTGCCAGCAGCCTCACTTTCACTGAAGCTTTCTTT. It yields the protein CASSLTFTEAFF.

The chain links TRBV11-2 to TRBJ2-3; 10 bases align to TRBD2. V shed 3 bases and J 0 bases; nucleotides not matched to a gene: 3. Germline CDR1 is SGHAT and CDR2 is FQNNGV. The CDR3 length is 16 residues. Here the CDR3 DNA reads TGTGCCAGCAGCTTTGGACTAGCGGCTAGCACAGATACGCAGTATTTT. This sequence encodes CASSFGLAASTDTQYF.

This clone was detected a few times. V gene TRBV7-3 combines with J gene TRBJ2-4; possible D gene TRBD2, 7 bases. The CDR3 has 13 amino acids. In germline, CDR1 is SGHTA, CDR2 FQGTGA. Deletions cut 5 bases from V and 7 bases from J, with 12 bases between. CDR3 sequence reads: CASSPEGGNIQYF. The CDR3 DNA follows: TGTGCCAGCAGCCCGGAGGGGGGGAACATTCAGTACTTC.

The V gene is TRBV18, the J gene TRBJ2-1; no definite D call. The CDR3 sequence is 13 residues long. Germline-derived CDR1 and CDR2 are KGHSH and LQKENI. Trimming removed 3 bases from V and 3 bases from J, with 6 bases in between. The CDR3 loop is CASSPPNYNEQFF. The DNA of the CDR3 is TGTGCCAGCTCACCCCCCAACTACAATGAGCAGTTCTTC.

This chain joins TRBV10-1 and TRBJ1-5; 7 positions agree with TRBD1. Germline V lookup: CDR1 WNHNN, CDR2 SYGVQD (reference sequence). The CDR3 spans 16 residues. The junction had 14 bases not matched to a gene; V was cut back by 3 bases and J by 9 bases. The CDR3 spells CASSDGTARFRGPQHF. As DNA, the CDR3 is TGCGCCAGCAGTGACGGGACAGCGAGATTCCGAGGGCCCCAGCATTTT.

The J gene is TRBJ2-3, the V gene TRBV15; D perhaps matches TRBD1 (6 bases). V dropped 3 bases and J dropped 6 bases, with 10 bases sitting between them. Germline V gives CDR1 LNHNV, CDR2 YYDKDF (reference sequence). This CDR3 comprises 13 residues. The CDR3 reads CATSRRQADTQYF. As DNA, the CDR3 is TGTGCCACCAGCAGGAGACAGGCGGATACGCAGTATTTT.

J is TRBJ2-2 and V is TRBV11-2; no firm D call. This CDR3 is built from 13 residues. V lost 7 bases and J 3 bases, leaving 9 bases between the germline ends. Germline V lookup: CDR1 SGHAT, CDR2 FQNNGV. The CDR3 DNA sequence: TGTGCCAGCATCCCAGATTACACCGGGGAGCTGTTTTTT. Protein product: CASIPDYTGELFF. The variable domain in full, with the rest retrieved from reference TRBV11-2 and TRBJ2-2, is EAGVAQSPRYKIIEKRQSVAFWCNPISGHATLYWYQQILGQGPKLLIQFQNNGVVDDSQLPKDRFSAERLKGVDSTLKIQPAKLEDSAVYLCASIPDYTGELFFGEGSRLTVL.